This TCR beta chain was sequenced in a study of tumor-infiltrating lymphocytes in primary liver carcinoma. Findings of the study overall: Tumor region pairs outstripped tumor-adjacent and tumor-blood pairs in overlap.

The CDR3 length is 14 residues. V lost 6 bases to trimming and J lost 7 bases; unmatched junction nucleotides: 10. Per the germline V gene, CDR1 is MGHRA and CDR2 is YSYEKL. Production of TCR beta cDNA used 500 ng total RNA together with a constant-region primer. The TCR beta library was amplified through three nested multiplex PCR rounds in a modified ARM-PCR procedure. Researchers ran the first two PCR rounds for 10 cycles each with TRBV1-TRBV30 forward primers and a C-beta reverse primer. TCRdb redid the calling of the multiplex PCR reads with MiXCR, one entry per CDR3 protein. Among 20,000 to 25,000 distinct CDR3 sequences listed, about 79% were seen once. Unsorted bulk tissue of about 20-32 mg yielded co-extracted RNA and DNA. At sampling, these chronic HBV carriers had received no treatment. Remarks on this clonotype: Its cognate antigen is unknown.

Sequences were obtained from liver tumor tissue from sampling region 1. The subset is: tumor region T1, superior pole. The rearrangement links TRBV4-1 to TRBJ2-7, with 9 bases lining up with TRBD1. This sequence was found in a woman in her 30s with primary liver carcinoma and hepatitis B virus infection. CDR3 nucleotide sequence: TGCGCCAGCAGACCGACAGGGGGGCTCTATGAGCAGTACTTC. Its protein is CASRPTGGLYEQYF.